The 16 T cell receptor beta chains below were found in one sample sequenced in a study of lymphopenia after photon versus proton radiotherapy. Repertoires were generated with immunoSEQ multiplex PCR, while TCRdb's copy carries only in-frame clones and drops some. Of about 20,000 clones listed, 84% were seen once; the top ten hold around 3%. The sample here was peripheral blood, taken from a patient treated with photon-based radiotherapy. These TCRs come from a woman between 45 and 60 years old with pancreatic cancer.

This clone was seen only a few times. V is TRBV11-2 and J is TRBJ2-7; 9 bases align to TRBD1. The CDR3 runs 14 residues. Germline V gene sequence: CDR1 SGHAT, CDR2 FQNNGV. V was clipped by 5 bases and J by 6 bases; unmatched bases: 8. The CDR3 nucleotides are TGTGCCAGCAGCAACCGACGGACAGGGGTCGAGCAGTACTTC. Translating it yields CASSNRRTGVEQYF.

The chain recombines TRBV29-1 with TRBJ1-3; 7 nucleotides line up with TRBD1. This CDR3 has 14 residues. Germline V gives CDR1 SQVTM, CDR2 ANQGSEA. J gave up 3 bases and V 6 bases, and 8 bases lay outside the gene matches. The CDR3 DNA follows: TGCAGCGTGAAAAGACAGGGAAGTGGAAACACCATATATTTT. Protein product: CSVKRQGSGNTIYF.

This clone has more than one count but fewer than ten. The V call is TRBV5-4, the J call TRBJ1-4; TRBD1 is a possible D gene (6 bases). CDR1 SGHNT and CDR2 YYREEE come from the germline V gene (reference sequence). V was trimmed by 4 bases and J by 8 bases, leaving 12 bases between them. The CDR3 consists of 13 residues. CDR3 protein: CASSPQRGEKLFF. The CDR3 nucleotides read TGTGCCAGCAGCCCCCAGAGGGGGGAAAAACTGTTTTTT.

The chain carries TRBV10-1 and TRBJ2-7, with 10 bases lining up with TRBD2. Trimming at V came to 7 bases and at J to 1 base, leaving 4 bases not matched to a gene. Germline CDR1 WNHNN, CDR2 SYGVQD (reference sequence). The CDR3 has 14 residues. CDR3 in DNA: TGCGCCAGCACAGGGACTAGCGCATCCTACGAGCAGTACTTC. Amino acids: CASTGTSASYEQYF.

This chain uses TRBV18 with TRBJ2-5; TRBD1 matches at 7 bases. The length of the CDR3 is 13 residues. Trimming took 4 bases from V and 3 from J; bases not matched to a gene: 2. In germline, CDR1 is KGHSH, CDR2 LQKENI. The chain's CDR3 is CASSLGQKETQYF. CDR3 nucleotides: TGTGCCAGCTCACTGGGACAGAAAGAGACCCAGTACTTC.

The chain joins TRBV19 to TRBJ2-7; D assignment may be TRBD1 or TRBD2 (7 bases each). Trimming cost V 3 bases and J 0 bases, with 21 bases left between them. CDR3 size: 18 residues. Per germline, CDR1 LNHDA and CDR2 SQIVND (reference sequence). CDR3 nucleotide sequence: TGTGCCAGTAGTATCAGGGGGGCCGCGGGAGCCACCTCCTACGAGCAGTACTTC. Amino acid sequence: CASSIRGAAGATSYEQYF. Together with reference TRBV19 and TRBJ2-7, the CDR3 gives the full variable domain: DGGITQSPKYLFRKEGQNVTLSCEQNLNHDAMYWYRQDPGQGLRLIYYSQIVNDFQKGDIAEGYSVSREKKESFPLTVTSAQKNPTAFYLCASSIRGAAGATSYEQYFGPGTRLTVT.

The rearrangement joins TRBV30 to TRBJ2-1; D unclear. Germline V gene data show CDR1 as GTSNPN and CDR2 as SVGIG (reference sequence). Trimming shortened V by 5 bases and J by 0 bases, and 8 bases separated the two germline ends. The length of the CDR3 is 13 residues. The CDR3 sequence is CAWEKGSYNEQFF. The DNA for the CDR3 is TGTGCCTGGGAGAAGGGCTCCTACAATGAGCAGTTCTTC. The full variable domain, its missing parts supplied by reference TRBV30 and TRBJ2-1, is SQTIHQWPATLVQPVGSPLSLECTVEGTSNPNLYWYRQAAGRGLQLLFYSVGIGQISSEVPQNLSASRPQDRQFILSSKKLLLSDSGFYLCAWEKGSYNEQFFGPGTRLTVL.

The chain carries TRBV5-1 and TRBJ1-2, with D perhaps TRBD1 (5 bases). The V gene lost 0 bases and the J gene lost 4 bases, with 10 bases spanning the gap. CDR3 length: 14 residues. Germline CDR1 is SGHRS and CDR2 is YFSETQ. As DNA, the CDR3 is TGCGCCAGCAGCTTGGCCTGGGGGTCCTATGGCTACACCTTC. Residues: CASSLAWGSYGYTF.

This clone was observed a single time. The chain links TRBV7-2 to TRBJ2-3, with 8 bases fitting TRBD1. The ends lost 3 bases at V and 6 bases at J; junction bases unmatched: 2. This CDR3 contains 13 residues. The V gene's germline CDR1 is SGHTA and CDR2 FQGNSA. The CDR3 DNA reads TGTGCCAGCAGCTTCCAGGGGGCGGATACGCAGTATTTT. Translating it yields CASSFQGADTQYF.

The chain has TRBV6-5 and TRBJ2-5; 7 bases align to TRBD1. Trimming cost V 4 bases and J 2 bases; bases outside gene matches: 4. Germline-derived CDR1 and CDR2 are MNHEY and SVGAGI. The CDR3 is 14 residues long. The CDR3 spells CASSFGTVQETQYF. Here the CDR3 DNA reads TGTGCCAGCAGTTTCGGGACAGTACAAGAGACCCAGTACTTC.

The V and J genes are TRBV29-1 and TRBJ2-7; D may be TRBD2 (5 bases). The CDR3 consists of 13 residues. Deletions cut 7 bases from V and 0 bases from J, with 13 bases between. Germline V lookup: CDR1 SQVTM, CDR2 ANQGSEA. CDR3 bases: TGCAGCGCCACCTTCCGGGACTCCTACGAGCAGTACTTC. Its translation is CSATFRDSYEQYF.

The chain carries TRBV7-8 and TRBJ2-1; 7 bases are a match to TRBD2. This CDR3 contains 20 residues. The ends lost 4 bases at V and 0 bases at J; junction bases unmatched: 18. Germline values: CDR1 SGHVS, CDR2 FQNEAQ. The DNA of the CDR3 is TGTGCCAGCAGCTGGGCCACGGGGGGTTTCTGGAGGAGCTCCTACAATGAGCAGTTCTTC. Protein: CASSWATGGFWRSSYNEQFF.

The rearrangement links TRBV2 to TRBJ2-6; perhaps TRBD1 as D (6 bases). Trimming stripped 5 bases from V and 1 base from J, with 15 bases between. The CDR3 is 17 amino acids. The germline CDR1 and CDR2 sequences are SNHLY and FYNNEI. For the CDR3, the DNA is TGTGCCAGCAGTCGGACAGCCAAGCTTTCTGGGGCCAACGTCCTGACTTTC. It encodes CASSRTAKLSGANVLTF. The variable domain in full, completed from reference TRBV2 and TRBJ2-6, reads EPEVTQTPSHQVTQMGQEVILRCVPISNHLYFYWYRQILGQKVEFLVSFYNNEISEKSEIFDDQFSVERPDGSNFTLKIRSTKLEDSAMYFCASSRTAKLSGANVLTFGAGSRLTVL.

This clone has only one observation. This chain joins TRBV7-2 and TRBJ2-5; 12 bases match TRBD2. Germline CDR1 and CDR2: SGHTA and FQGNSA. Losses at the gene ends were 1 base for V and 1 base for J; bases not matched to a gene: 4. The CDR3 is 17 residues long. The CDR3 nucleotides are TGTGCCAGCAGCTTAGGAGGGACTAGCGGGCCCCAAGAGACCCAGTACTTC. This translates into CASSLGGTSGPQETQYF.

The chain combines TRBV10-3 with TRBJ1-1; D call uncertain. CDR3 length equals 15 residues. V was pared by 3 bases and J by 0 bases, with 11 bases between. Germline V gene lookup returns CDR1 ENHRY and CDR2 SYGVKD. The CDR3 sequence: CAISDKGLVNTEAFF. DNA of the CDR3: TGTGCCATCAGTGATAAGGGATTGGTGAACACTGAAGCTTTCTTT.

This chain's CDR3 is CASSRDSSGNTIYF. The CDR3 DNA reads as TGTGCCAGCAGCCGCGACAGCTCTGGAAACACCATATATTTT. The rearrangement joins TRBV7-3 to TRBJ1-3, with D maybe TRBD1 (5 bases). Germline V gene lookup returns CDR1 SGHTA and CDR2 FQGTGA. V was cut by 5 bases and J by 0 bases, with 8 bases left in between. CDR3 length equals 14 residues.